This T cell receptor beta chain is drawn from a study of T cell responses to AZD1222 COVID-19 vaccine. Broader study findings: Donors, mostly white British, included more females; clonal diversity was possibly underestimated.

Note on this clone: The antigen remains unidentified.

Germline loops: CDR1 SNHLY, CDR2 FYNNEI. V was shortened by 4 bases and J by 6 bases, with 11 bases between the two germline ends. CDR3 length: 13 residues. The method was immunoSEQ multiplex PCR; TCRdb's version includes in-frame clones alone and lacks a portion of them. The table has about 93,000 clones, 80% to 90% seen once. This material consisted of peripheral blood, taken on day 0 of AZD1222 vaccination. The genes are TRBV2 and TRBJ2-3; D ambiguous. This clonotype originated in an adult in good health. The CDR3 sequence: CASSVNPLDTQYF. The CDR3 DNA reads as TGTGCCAGCAGTGTGAACCCTTTGGATACGCAGTATTTT.